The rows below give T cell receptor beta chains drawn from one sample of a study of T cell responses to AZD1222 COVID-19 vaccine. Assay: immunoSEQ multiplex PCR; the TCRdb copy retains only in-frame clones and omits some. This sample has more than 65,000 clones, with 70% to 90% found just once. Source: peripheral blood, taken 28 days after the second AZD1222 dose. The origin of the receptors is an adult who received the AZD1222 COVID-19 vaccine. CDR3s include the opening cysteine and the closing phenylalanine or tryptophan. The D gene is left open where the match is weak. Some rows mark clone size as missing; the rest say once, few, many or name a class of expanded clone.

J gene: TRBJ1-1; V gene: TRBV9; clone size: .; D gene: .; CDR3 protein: CASSVAPGGDTEAFF; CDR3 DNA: TGTGCCAGCAGCGTAGCGCCGGGAGGGGACACTGAAGCTTTCTTT
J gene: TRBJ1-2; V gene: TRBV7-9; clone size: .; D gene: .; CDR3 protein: CASSLWQGYGYTF; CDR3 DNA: TGTGCCAGCAGCTTATGGCAGGGCTATGGCTACACCTTC
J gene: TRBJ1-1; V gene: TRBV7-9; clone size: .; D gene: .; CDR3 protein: CASSLDYTEAFF; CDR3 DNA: TGTGCCAGCAGCTTAGATTACACTGAAGCTTTCTTT
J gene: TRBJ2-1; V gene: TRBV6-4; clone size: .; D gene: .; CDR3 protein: CASSEQIYNEQFF; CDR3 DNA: TGTGCCAGCAGTGAACAAATCTACAATGAGCAGTTCTTC
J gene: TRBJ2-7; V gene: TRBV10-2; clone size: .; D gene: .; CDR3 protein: CASSPDGYSYEQYF; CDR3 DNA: TGCGCCAGCAGTCCTGACGGATACTCCTACGAGCAGTACTTC
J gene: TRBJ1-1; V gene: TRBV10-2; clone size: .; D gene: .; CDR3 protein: CASRLGNTEAFF; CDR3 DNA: TGCGCCAGCAGATTGGGGAACACTGAAGCTTTCTTT
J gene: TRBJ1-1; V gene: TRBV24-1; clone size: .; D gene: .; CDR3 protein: CATSDNRVDTEAFF; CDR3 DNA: TGTGCCACCAGTGATAACAGGGTGGACACTGAAGCTTTCTTT
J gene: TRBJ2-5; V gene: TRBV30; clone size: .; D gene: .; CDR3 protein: CAWRTPTPSRETQYF; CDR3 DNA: TGTGCCTGGAGGACTCCGACACCGTCCAGGGAGACCCAGTACTTC
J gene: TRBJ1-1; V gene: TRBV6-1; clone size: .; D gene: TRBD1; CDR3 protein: CASSELSRDRNTEAFF; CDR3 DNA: TGTGCCAGCAGTGAACTTAGCCGGGACAGGAACACTGAAGCTTTCTTT
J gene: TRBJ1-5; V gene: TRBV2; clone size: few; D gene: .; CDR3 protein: CASSERTGSNQPQHF; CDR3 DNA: TGTGCCAGCAGTGAGAGAACAGGGAGCAATCAGCCCCAGCATTTT
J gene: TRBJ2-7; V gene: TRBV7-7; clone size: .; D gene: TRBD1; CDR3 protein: CASSSGTGAYEQYF; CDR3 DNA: TGTGCCAGCAGCTCCGGGACAGGGGCCTACGAGCAGTACTTC
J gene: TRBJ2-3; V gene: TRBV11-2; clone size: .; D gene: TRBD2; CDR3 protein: CASSLASGGSTDTQYF; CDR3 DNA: TGTGCCAGCAGCTTAGCTAGCGGGGGCTCCACAGATACGCAGTATTTT
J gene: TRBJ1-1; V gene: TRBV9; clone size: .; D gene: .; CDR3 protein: CASSVGRGDGRAFF; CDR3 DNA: TGTGCCAGCAGCGTAGGCAGGGGCGACGGTCGGGCTTTCTTT
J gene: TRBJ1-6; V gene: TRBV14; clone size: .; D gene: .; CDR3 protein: CASSQAGGENSPLHF; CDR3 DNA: TGTGCCAGCAGCCAAGCGGGGGGGGAGAATTCACCCCTCCACTTT